The 2 T cell receptor beta chains given below trace back to one sample, sequenced in a study of T cell responses to AZD1222 COVID-19 vaccine. Profiling relied on immunoSEQ multiplex PCR, and the TCRdb table lists in-frame clones only, not all of them. The table includes under 110,000 clones, 90% detected once. This sample comprised peripheral blood, obtained 28 days after the second AZD1222 dose. Every receptor here comes from an adult who received the AZD1222 COVID-19 vaccine.

This chain joins TRBV3-1 (or the pseudogene TRBV3-2) and TRBJ2-7; D possibly corresponds to TRBD2 (6 bases). Germline V gives CDR1 LGHDT, CDR2 YNNKEL (reference sequence). V lost 0 bases and J lost 9, with 18 bases in between. This CDR3 contains 15 residues. The CDR3 DNA reads as TGTGCCAGCAGCCAAGAAGATGGGAGGCGGGTGGGGCAGTACTTC. Protein: CASSQEDGRRVGQYF.

This clone was recorded only once. This sequence joins TRBV7-6 and TRBJ2-1, with 10 bases aligning to TRBD2. V trimming: 1 base; J trimming: 3 bases; junction bases outside the gene matches: 3. Germline V gives CDR1 SGHVS, CDR2 FNYEAQ. This CDR3 has 16 residues. The CDR3 bases are TGTGCCAGCAGCTTAGGAACTAGCGGGGTCTACAATGAGCAGTTCTTC. Its translation is CASSLGTSGVYNEQFF.